This T cell receptor beta chain was sequenced in a study of cytomegalovirus exposure and HLA in healthy donors. The CDR3 has 15 amino acids. V lost 2 bases to trimming and J lost 6 bases; unmatched junction nucleotides: 5. Germline V gene data show CDR1 as MNHEY and CDR2 as SVGAGI. Turning to this clone: Antigen unknown.

The study ran its PCR with 60 Vbeta and 13 Jbeta primers. The method was immunoSEQ multiplex PCR; TCRdb's version includes in-frame clones alone and lacks a portion of them. Of 160,000 or so clones listed, about 79% are singletons. Findings and limits, study-wide: Prediction of most subjects' HLA-A and HLA-B alleles by TCR beta sequences was reportedly accurate. Across donors, sequencing depth was assumed by presence/absence analyses to be roughly uniform. TCR beta V- and J-gene trimming, according to a later analysis, was linked to a missense DCLRE1C variant. Later work found most CMV-associated TCR beta chains apparently HLA-restricted.

The sequence derives from a man aged 50-59 years in good health and CMV-seropositive. The sample was PBMCs. The chain employs TRBV6-5 and TRBJ2-3, with 10 bases aligning to TRBD1. In nucleotides, the CDR3 is TGTGCCAGCAGTTACCTTGGGACAGGGGAGGATACGCAGTATTTT. Its protein is CASSYLGTGEDTQYF.